The 4 T cell receptor beta chains given below trace back to one sample, sequenced in a study of T cell responses to AZD1222 COVID-19 vaccine. This table comes from immunoSEQ multiplex PCR, and its TCRdb copy is limited to in-frame clones, with some not included. The data contain 170,000 or so clones, roughly nine tenths of them singletons. This sample comprised peripheral blood, obtained on day 0 of AZD1222 vaccination. The receptors stem from an adult in good health.

The V call is TRBV18, the J call TRBJ1-4, with D possibly being TRBD1 (5 bases). This CDR3 spans 15 amino acids. Germline CDR1 KGHSH, CDR2 LQKENI. V lost 2 bases to trimming and J lost 7 bases, with 14 bases between them. The CDR3: CASSPDGGGREKLFF. The CDR3 coding sequence is TGTGCCAGCTCACCAGACGGGGGAGGTCGTGAAAAACTGTTTTTT.

The chain uses TRBV7-2 and TRBJ1-5; D gene ambiguous. This CDR3 has 13 amino acids. Trimming took off 0 bases at V and 8 bases at J, with 8 bases between the two ends. CDR1 SGHTA and CDR2 FQGNSA come from the germline V gene. CDR3 protein: CASSLAFGEPQHF. The CDR3 DNA is TGTGCCAGCAGCTTAGCCTTCGGGGAGCCCCAGCATTTT. Together with reference TRBV7-2 and TRBJ1-5, the CDR3 gives the full variable domain: GAGVSQSPSNKVTEKGKDVELRCDPISGHTALYWYRQSLGQGLEFLIYFQGNSAPDKSGLPSDRFSAERTGGSVSTLTIQRTQQEDSAVYLCASSLAFGEPQHFGDGTRLSIL.

The V and J genes are TRBV19 and TRBJ2-3; D gene uncertain. Looked up from germline, CDR1 is LNHDA and CDR2 is SQIVND (reference sequence). This CDR3 has 13 amino acids. The V end lost 3 bases, the J end lost 4 bases, and 8 bases lay between the germline ends. The CDR3: CASSIVSSDTQYF. The CDR3 nucleotides are TGTGCCAGTAGTATTGTTAGTTCAGATACGCAGTATTTT.

The chain is built from TRBV11-3 and TRBJ2-2; 8 bases fit TRBD1. V lost 9 bases and J lost 5; bases outside the gene matches: 5. The V gene's germline CDR1 is SGHNT and CDR2 YENEEA. This CDR3 is built from 13 residues. CDR3: CASGQGGTGELFF. The CDR3 DNA is TGTGCCAGTGGACAGGGTGGGACCGGGGAGCTGTTTTTT.